The 10 T cell receptor beta chains below all came from one sample that was sequenced in a study of cytomegalovirus exposure and HLA in healthy donors (TCRdb year 2017). To prepare the library, the immunoSEQ multiplex PCR assay was applied. For the multiplex PCR, a mixture combining 60 forward primers for TCR Vbeta segments and 13 reverse primers for TCR Jbeta segments was used. TCRdb's version of the immuneACCESS table is confined to in-frame rearrangements and falls short of the full clone set. An unresolved V gene accounts for under half of the shortfall where checked; the remainder is of unknown origin. Counted in this sample were roughly 180,000 clones; approximately 84% of them appeared once. The top ten clones comprise approximately 0.98% of the sample. The sequenced sample was PBMCs. Receptor source: a man aged 30 to 39 in good health and CMV-seronegative.

This clone has just a few counts. This chain uses TRBV7-6 with TRBJ2-1; D possibly corresponds to TRBD2 (6 bases). The germline V gene encodes CDR1 SGHVS and CDR2 FNYEAQ. Deletions cut 2 bases from V and 10 bases from J, with 9 bases between. The CDR3 is 12 residues long. The CDR3 sequence: CASSLRGKEQFF. CDR3 sequence (DNA): TGTGCCAGCAGCTTACGGGGGAAAGAGCAGTTCTTC. Using reference TRBV7-6 and TRBJ2-1 for the parts outside the CDR3, the full variable domain is GAGVSQSPRYKVTKRGQDVALRCDPISGHVSLYWYRQALGQGPEFLTYFNYEAQQDKSGLPNDRFSAERPEGSISTLTIQRTEQRDSAMYRCASSLRGKEQFFGPGTRLTVL.

The V call is TRBV7-6, the J call TRBJ2-5; no firm D call. The V end lost 3 bases, the J end lost 1 base, and 9 bases lay between the germline ends. Germline CDR1 is SGHVS and CDR2 is FNYEAQ. This CDR3 region has 14 residues. The CDR3 region has the DNA TGTGCCAGCAGCTTTCTGCGATTCCAAGAGACCCAGTACTTC. Translating gives CASSFLRFQETQYF.

The gene calls are TRBV2 and TRBJ2-7; D may be TRBD2 (6 bases). V was cut by 3 bases and J by 7 bases, with 22 bases left in between. CDR1 SNHLY and CDR2 FYNNEI come from the germline V gene. CDR3 length equals 16 residues. The CDR3 sequence: CASSDIGGIAPSEQYF. The CDR3 DNA is TGTGCCAGCAGTGATATCGGCGGGATTGCCCCTAGTGAGCAGTACTTC.

This clone was detected only once. V usage is TRBV4-3 and J usage is TRBJ2-1; D ambiguous. V was clipped by 1 base and J by 9 bases, with 13 bases between them. The length of the CDR3 is 14 residues. Germline loops: CDR1 LGHNA, CDR2 YSLEER. The CDR3 reads CASSQGPSYGEQFF. In DNA, the CDR3 is TGCGCCAGCAGCCAAGGCCCTAGTTACGGTGAGCAGTTCTTC.

V and J are TRBV6-5 and TRBJ1-6, with D possibly matching TRBD1 (5 bases). CDR3 length: 13 amino acids. The germline gives CDR1 MNHEY, CDR2 SVGAGI. V was cut by 2 bases and J by 8 bases, with 7 bases left in between. The DNA of the CDR3 is TGTGCCAGCAGTTACGACAGATATTCACCCCTCCACTTT. This translates into CASSYDRYSPLHF.

This rearrangement joins TRBV5-1 to TRBJ1-2; 7 positions match TRBD1. The germline CDR1 and CDR2 sequences are SGHRS and YFSETQ. With 2 bases clipped from V and 6 bases from J, the junction kept 19 bases outside the gene matches. CDR3 length equals 18 residues. CDR3 loop: CASSFAPNRQGYLHGYTF. CDR3 DNA sequence: TGCGCCAGCAGCTTCGCCCCGAACCGACAGGGATACTTGCATGGCTACACCTTC.

The gene calls are TRBV6-5 and TRBJ1-1, with 8 bases that match TRBD1. V shed 5 bases, J shed 4 bases, and the junction held 6 bases outside the gene matches. Germline CDR1 reads MNHEY; CDR2 reads SVGAGI. CDR3 length: 14 amino acids. The CDR3 nucleotides are TGTGCCAGCAGTAGGGGGCAGGGGGCCACTGAAGCTTTCTTT. Protein sequence: CASSRGQGATEAFF.

The chain joins TRBV29-1 to TRBJ1-2; maybe TRBD1 (5 bases). The CDR3 extends over 12 amino acids. Germline V gene sequence: CDR1 SQVTM, CDR2 ANQGSEA. V lost 4 bases and J lost 10, with 16 bases in between. In DNA form, the CDR3 reads TGCAGCGTTGTAATACCAGGGATGGACTACACCTTC. Translating it yields CSVVIPGMDYTF.

This chain connects TRBV11-2 to TRBJ2-7, with D uncertain. The CDR3 totals 13 residues. V lost 0 bases to trimming and J lost 9 bases, with 12 bases between them. Germline CDR1 is SGHAT and CDR2 is FQNNGV. The CDR3 is CASSLDRSVGQYF. CDR3 nucleotides: TGTGCCAGCAGCTTAGATCGAAGCGTCGGGCAGTACTTC.

The V call is TRBV10-3, the J call TRBJ1-2, with D possibly being TRBD1 (6 bases). The germline V and J ends were trimmed by 6 bases and 4 bases, with 12 bases remaining between them. This CDR3 comprises 13 residues. Germline assignment: CDR1 ENHRY and CDR2 SYGVKD. The CDR3 nucleotides are TGTGCCATCAGATCACAGGGTTCCTATGGCTACACCTTC. Protein sequence: CAIRSQGSYGYTF.